This T cell receptor beta chain was identified in a study of cytomegalovirus exposure and HLA in healthy donors. Study as a whole: Around 80 million unique TCR sequences came from HLA-typed donors in an early release. Findings of the study overall: The study had only CMV serostatus as immune exposure information. Later genetic work tied a missense DCLRE1C variant to beta-chain V and J trimming.

This clone appeared a few times. Its antigen is currently unknown. It was with 60 Vbeta and 13 Jbeta primers that the PCR ran. TCRdb's table, derived via immunoSEQ multiplex PCR, lists solely in-frame clones and lacks some. The table includes 100,000 to 150,000 clones, under 12% detected once. After removal of 5 bases from V and 4 bases from J, the junction contained 10 bases not matched to a gene. Looked up from germline, CDR1 is SGHRS and CDR2 is YFSETQ. CDR3 length: 17 residues. Specimen: PBMCs. The source is a woman younger than 30 in good health and CMV-seropositive. This chain connects TRBV5-1 to TRBJ2-3, with 13 bases identical to TRBD2. The CDR3 spells CASSSTITSGRADTQYF. CDR3 DNA: TGCGCCAGCAGTTCCACTATCACTAGCGGGAGGGCAGATACGCAGTATTTT.